These 8 T cell receptor beta chains were sequenced from one sample in a study of blood T cell repertoires in COVID-19. Some clones are missing from TCRdb's copy, which holds only in-frame ones; the method was immunoSEQ multiplex PCR. The table shows about 80,000 clones, with approximately 80% occurring only once. Sequences were obtained from peripheral blood. The receptor set was obtained from a man aged 60 to 75 with active or convalescent COVID-19.

This clone came up a few times. The chain uses TRBV11-2 and TRBJ1-2; D possibly corresponds to TRBD1 (5 bases). Trimming took 0 bases from V and 8 from J, leaving 19 bases between them. CDR1 and CDR2 from the germline V gene are SGHAT and FQNNGV. The CDR3 extends over 16 amino acids. CDR3 sequence reads: CASSLEEGQGYGGYTF. Written as DNA, the CDR3 is TGTGCCAGCAGCTTAGAGGAGGGGCAGGGTTATGGAGGCTACACCTTC.

By sample fraction, this clone is medium-sized. For the CDR3, the DNA is TGTGCCAGCAGCTGGGGCGGCGGATACGAGCAGTACTTC. It yields the protein CASSWGGGYEQYF. The rearrangement joins TRBV7-2 to TRBJ2-7; D perhaps matches TRBD1 (5 bases). The ends were cut back, 4 bases at V and 4 bases at J, with 11 bases in the middle. The CDR3 spans 13 residues. The V gene's germline CDR1 is SGHTA and CDR2 FQGNSA.

The chain combines TRBV19 with TRBJ1-1; 9 nucleotides match TRBD1. CDR3 length: 14 residues. With V trimmed by 3 bases and J by 5 bases, 4 bases remained unmatched. Per germline, CDR1 LNHDA and CDR2 SQIVND (reference sequence). Written as DNA, the CDR3 is TGTGCCAGTAGTATCGGGACAGGGCGGACTGAAGCTTTCTTT. Translated, it gives CASSIGTGRTEAFF.

CDR3 sequence: CASSLQAGLMNTEAFF. The CDR3 DNA reads as TGTGCCAGCAGCTTACAGGCAGGATTAATGAACACTGAAGCTTTCTTT. The chain links TRBV13 to TRBJ1-1; D gene uncertain. Germline V lookup: CDR1 PRHDT, CDR2 FYEKMQ (reference sequence). The ends were cut back, 2 bases at V and 0 bases at J, with 13 bases in the middle. CDR3 size: 16 residues. Complete variable domain (other parts from reference TRBV13 and TRBJ1-1): AAGVIQSPRHLIKEKRETATLKCYPIPRHDTVYWYQQGPGQDPQFLISFYEKMQSDKGSIPDRFSAQQFSDYHSELNMSSLELGDSALYFCASSLQAGLMNTEAFFGQGTRLTVV.

This chain connects TRBV3-1 (or the pseudogene TRBV3-2) to TRBJ1-4, with 7 bases that match TRBD1. CDR1 LGHDT and CDR2 YNNKEL come from the germline V gene (reference sequence). V lost 4 bases and J lost 7; bases outside the gene matches: 12. The CDR3 is 16 amino acids. The DNA for the CDR3 is TGTGCCAGCAGCCTTCGGGACAGCCGACCGGGTGAAAAACTGTTTTTT. Residues: CASSLRDSRPGEKLFF.

The rearrangement uses TRBV18 and TRBJ2-5, with 10 nucleotides matching TRBD1. The length of the CDR3 is 16 residues. Germline lookup yields CDR1 KGHSH and CDR2 LQKENI. The V gene end was trimmed by 2 bases and the J gene end by 0 bases; junction bases not matched to a gene: 3. In DNA, the CDR3 is TGTGCCAGCTCACCATCGGGACAGGGGTACCAAGAGACCCAGTACTTC. Its protein product is CASSPSGQGYQETQYF.

The chain has TRBV11-3 and TRBJ2-3, with 9 bases identical to TRBD2. V gave up 8 bases and J gave up 1 base; unmatched junction bases: 7. The CDR3 contains 15 residues. Per germline, CDR1 SGHNT and CDR2 YENEEA. The CDR3 coding sequence is TGTGCCAGCGGAGCGGGGGGTGCGGGCACAGATACGCAGTATTTT. Translation: CASGAGGAGTDTQYF.

This chain connects TRBV10-3 to TRBJ1-4; D may be TRBD1 (5 bases). Germline lookup yields CDR1 ENHRY and CDR2 SYGVKD. The CDR3 consists of 15 residues. V was shortened by 4 bases and J by 7 bases, with 16 bases between the two germline ends. The CDR3 loop reads CAISAGPREGEKLFF. The CDR3 DNA reads TGTGCCATCAGTGCGGGACCCAGGGAGGGTGAAAAACTGTTTTTT.